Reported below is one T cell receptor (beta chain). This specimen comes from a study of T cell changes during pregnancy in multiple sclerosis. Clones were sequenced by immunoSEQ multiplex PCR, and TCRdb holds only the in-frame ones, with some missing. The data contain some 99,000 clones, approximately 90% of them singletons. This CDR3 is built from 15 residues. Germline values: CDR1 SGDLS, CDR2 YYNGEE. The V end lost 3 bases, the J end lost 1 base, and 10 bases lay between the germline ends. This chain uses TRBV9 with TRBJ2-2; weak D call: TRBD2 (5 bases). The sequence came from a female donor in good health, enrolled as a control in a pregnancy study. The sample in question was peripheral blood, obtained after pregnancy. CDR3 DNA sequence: TGTGCCAGCAGCGGTGGTAGCGTGAACACCGGGGAGCTGTTTTTT. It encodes CASSGGSVNTGELFF.